This TCR beta chain was documented in a study of human T cells and chemical hapten exposure. Broader study findings: PT1 expanded TCR counts correlated positively with patch test score. Expanded TCRs made up significantly more big CDR3 similarity clusters than controls did.

Time point indicated: patch test 2, 6 weeks after DPC sensitization. This sample's treatment: therapeutic diphenylcyclopropenone sensitization with weekly scalp DPC. Remarks on this clonotype: Its antigen is not identified.

TCRdb recomputed calls from the RACE reads with MiXCR, one row per CDR3 protein. The table lists about 140,000 distinct CDR3 sequences, approximately 12% of them singletons. Unmatched junction bases numbered 1, after V lost 4 bases and J lost 2 bases. The CDR3 covers 14 residues. Looked up from germline, CDR1 is SGHNT and CDR2 is YYREEE (reference sequence). The chain uses TRBV5-4 and TRBJ2-1; 9 nucleotides agree with TRBD2. The sequence came from a woman aged 50 to 60 with alopecia areata. Some clones in this sample may be carry-over from other donors' samples. The sample consisted of whole blood, taken in connection with sensitization to the hapten diphenylcyclopropenone (DPC). The CDR3 sequence is CASSRGGAYNEQFF. DNA of the CDR3: TGTGCCAGCAGCCGCGGGGGGGCCTACAATGAGCAGTTCTTC.